This T cell receptor (beta chain) was found in a study of T-cell reconstitution after alpha-beta-depleted transplantation in children (dated by TCRdb to the mid-2010s). General notes on the study: The study quantitatively tracked T-cell immune reconstitution after TCRalphabeta/CD19-depleted allogeneic hematopoietic cell transplantation in children using TCR repertoire profiling. What the study reported, not specific to this receptor: The high TCRbeta diversity at day 60 in some patients was ascribed to recipient T cells and intrathymic progenitors that had survived conditioning. The frequencies of hyperexpanded clones fell over the following months, and after one year, T-cell counts and TCRbeta diversity were mostly attributed to newly produced T cells. The apparently early alphabetaT-cell count recovery about two months after transplant was reportedly dependent on only several hundred rapidly expanded clones derived from non-depleted graft cells.

As regards this clonotype: The clone's antigen remains unknown. It has no much larger one-base neighbor in the sample; base qualities were not kept.

Libraries were prepared through PCR. TCRdb names Illumina HiSeq 2500 as the instrument used. To normalize quantification of the TCRbeta repertoire, the TCR libraries were built with molecular barcoding that relied on unique molecular identifiers. The public reads were reanalyzed by TCRdb: fastp trimming at Q25, MiXCR alignment, in-frame beta chains only. When rows share a CDR3 protein, they turn into one entry using the most common DNA and genes. This sample comprises some 310,000 distinct CDR3 sequences, approximately 23% of them detected only once. Together, the top ten hold approximately 9.9% of the sample. At the junction V is shortened by 2 bases and J by 1 base, with 15 bases in between. Including cysteine and phenylalanine, the CDR3 has 17 amino acids. The only DNA kept is the CDR3, 51 bases in frame from the first base. Per the germline V gene, SGHDN is the CDR1 and FVKESK is the CDR2. Sample treatment or condition, as interpreted from the label and publication: allogeneic hematopoietic cell transplantation with graft depleted of TCRalphabeta T cells and CD19 B cells. The children who served as transplant recipients had been given grafts of TCRalphabeta/CD19-depleted allogeneic hematopoietic cells.

Recombination linked TRBV14 to TRBJ2-4, with no reliable assignment of the D segment. The origin of this receptor is a male patient aged 5 to 17 who had a stem cell transplant for acute lymphoblastic leukemia, so the T cells may come from the graft donor. Sequenced material: PBMCs, mostly from graft donor cells, taken 180 days after TCRalphabeta/CD19-depleted stem cell transplant. The CDR3 here reads CASSQRAGIRAKNIQYF. The nucleotide sequence is given as TGTGCCAGCAGCCAAAGAGCTGGGATTAGGGCCAAAAACATTCAGTACTTC.